This is a list of T cell receptor beta chains from one sample in a study of tumor and adjacent non-tumor tissue in lung cancer. Using its own MiXCR run on the multiplex PCR reads, TCRdb lists one record per CDR3 protein. Of about 110,000 distinct CDR3 sequences in the sample, roughly 84% were seen once. The sample was lung tumor tissue. The receptors come from a man between 65 and 85 years old with non-small cell lung cancer. CDR3s include the opening cysteine and the closing phenylalanine or tryptophan. A D gene is named only where the DNA matches it firmly. A clone size is listed for some rows: how often the clone was seen (once, few, many), or a class if it is expanded.

v_call	d_call	clone_size	j_call	cdr3_aa	cdr3_nt
TRBV6-1	TRBD1	many	TRBJ2-7	CASSVDRAYEQYF	TGTGCCAGCAGTGTCGACAGGGCCTACGAGCAGTACTTC
TRBV4-1	-	-	TRBJ1-4	CASSQAPSGDNEKLSF	TGCGCCAGCAGCCAAGCCCCCTCGGGGGATAATGAAAAACTGTCCTTT
TRBV12-3/TRBV12-4	-	-	TRBJ2-7	CTGSFAGAGYEQYF	TGTACCGGCAGTTTCGCGGGGGCGGGCTACGAGCAGTACTTC
TRBV4-2	TRBD1	-	TRBJ2-7	CASSQVVRRQGEGEQYF	TGTGCCAGCAGCCAAGTGGTACGTCGGCAGGGGGAAGGCGAGCAGTACTTC
TRBV24-1	-	-	TRBJ2-7	CAISDSARDEQYF	TGTGCCATCAGTGACTCGGCACGCGACGAGCAGTATTTC
TRBV4-1	-	once	TRBJ2-7	CASSRTLVGEGDGHYF	TGCGCCAGCAGCCGGACACTAGTGGGAGAGGGGGACGGGCACTACTTC
TRBV7-9	-	-	TRBJ1-1	CASSFSFVGDETFF	TGTGCCAGCAGCTTTAGTTTCGTGGGCGATGAAACTTTCTTT
TRBV6-2/TRBV6-3	-	-	TRBJ1-1	CARSYSHSRAEAFF	TGTGCCAGAAGTTACTCGCACAGCAGGGCTGAAGCTTTCTTT
TRBV12-5	TRBD1	-	TRBJ1-5	CTSVRDRNQPQHF	TGTACTAGTGTCCGGGACAGGAATCAGCCCCAGCATTTT
TRBV11-3	-	-	TRBJ1-1	CASSFRIMNTEVFF	TGTGCCAGCAGCTTTCGCATAATGAACACTGAAGTTTTCTTT
TRBV5-8	-	-	TRBJ1-3	CRSSLSGNTIYF	TGTCGCAGCAGCTTGAGTGGAAACACCATATATTTT
TRBV29-1	-	-	TRBJ1-6	CSVAEHRDSPLHF	TGCAGCGTTGCAGAACATAGGGACTCACCCCTCCACTTT
TRBV11-2	-	-	TRBJ2-7	CACNQCTECEQYF	TGTGCCTGCAACCAATGTACCGAGTGCGAGCAGTACTTC
TRBV7-9	-	-	TRBJ1-2	CASSHGEAYAF	TGTGCCAGTAGCCACGGGGAGGCCTACGCCTTC
TRBV11-1	-	-	TRBJ2-5	CVSRLGMTNQETQYF	TGTGTCAGCAGACTGGGTATGACTAATCAAGAGACCCAGTACTTC